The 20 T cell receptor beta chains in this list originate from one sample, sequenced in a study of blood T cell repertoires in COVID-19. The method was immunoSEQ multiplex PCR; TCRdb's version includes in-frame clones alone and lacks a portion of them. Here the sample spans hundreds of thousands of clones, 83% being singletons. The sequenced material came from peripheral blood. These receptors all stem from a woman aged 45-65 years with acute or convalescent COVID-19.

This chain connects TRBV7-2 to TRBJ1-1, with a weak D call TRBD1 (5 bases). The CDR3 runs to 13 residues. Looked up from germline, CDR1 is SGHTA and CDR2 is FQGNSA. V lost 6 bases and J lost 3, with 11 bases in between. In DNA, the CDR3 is TGTGCCAGCAGGAATACAGGTTACACTGAAGCTTTCTTT. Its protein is CASRNTGYTEAFF.

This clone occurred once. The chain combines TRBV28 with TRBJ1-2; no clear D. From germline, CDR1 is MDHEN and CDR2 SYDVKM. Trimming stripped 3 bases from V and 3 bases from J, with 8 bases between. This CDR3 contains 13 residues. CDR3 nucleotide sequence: TGTGCCAGCAGTTTGGGCGATTACTATGGCTACACCTTC. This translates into CASSLGDYYGYTF.

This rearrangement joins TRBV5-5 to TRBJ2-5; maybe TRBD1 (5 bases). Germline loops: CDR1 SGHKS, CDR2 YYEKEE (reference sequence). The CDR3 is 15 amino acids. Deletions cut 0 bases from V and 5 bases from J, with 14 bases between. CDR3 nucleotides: TGTGCCAGCAGCTTGGAGGGCAGGGCTTGGGAGACCCAGTACTTC. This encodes CASSLEGRAWETQYF.

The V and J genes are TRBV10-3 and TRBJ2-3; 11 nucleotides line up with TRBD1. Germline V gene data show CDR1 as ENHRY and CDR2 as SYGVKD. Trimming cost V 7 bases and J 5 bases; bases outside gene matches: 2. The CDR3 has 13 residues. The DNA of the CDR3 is TGTGCCATCAAGGGACAGGGGGAAGATACGCAGTATTTT. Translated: CAIKGQGEDTQYF.

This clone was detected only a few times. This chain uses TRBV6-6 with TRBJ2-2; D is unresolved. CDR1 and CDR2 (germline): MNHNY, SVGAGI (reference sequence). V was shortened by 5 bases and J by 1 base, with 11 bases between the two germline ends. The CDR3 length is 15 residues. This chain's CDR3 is CASSVPPGNTGELFF. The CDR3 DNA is TGTGCCAGCAGTGTCCCCCCGGGGAACACCGGGGAGCTGTTTTTT.

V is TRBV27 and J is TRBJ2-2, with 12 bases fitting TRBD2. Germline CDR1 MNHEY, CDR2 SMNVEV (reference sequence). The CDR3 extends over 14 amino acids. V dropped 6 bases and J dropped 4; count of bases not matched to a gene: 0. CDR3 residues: CASRTSGSTGELFF. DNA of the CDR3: TGTGCCAGCAGGACTAGCGGGAGCACCGGGGAGCTGTTTTTT.

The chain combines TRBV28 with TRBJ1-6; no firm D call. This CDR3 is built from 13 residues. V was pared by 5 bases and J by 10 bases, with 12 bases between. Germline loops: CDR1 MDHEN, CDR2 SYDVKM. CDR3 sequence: CASSLKRYSPLHF. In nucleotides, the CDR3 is TGTGCCAGCAGTCTGAAGCGGTACTCACCCCTCCACTTT. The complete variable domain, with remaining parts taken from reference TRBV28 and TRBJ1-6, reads DVKVTQSSRYLVKRTGEKVFLECVQDMDHENMFWYRQDPGLGLRLIYFSYDVKMKEKGDIPEGYSVSREKKERFSLILESASTNQTSMYLCASSLKRYSPLHFGNGTRLTVT.

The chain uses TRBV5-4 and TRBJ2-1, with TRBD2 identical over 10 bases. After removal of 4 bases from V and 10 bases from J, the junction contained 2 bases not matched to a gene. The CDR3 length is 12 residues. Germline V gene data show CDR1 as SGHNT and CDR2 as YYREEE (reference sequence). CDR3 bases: TGTGCCAGCAGCCAGACTAGCGGGGAGCAGTTCTTC. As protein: CASSQTSGEQFF.

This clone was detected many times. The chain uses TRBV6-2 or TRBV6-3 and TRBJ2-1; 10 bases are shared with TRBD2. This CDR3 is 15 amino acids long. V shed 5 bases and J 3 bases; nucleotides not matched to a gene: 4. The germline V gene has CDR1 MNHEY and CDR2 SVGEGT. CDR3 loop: CASSGGTSDYNEQFF. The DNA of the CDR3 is TGTGCCAGCAGTGGGGGGACTAGCGACTACAATGAGCAGTTCTTC.

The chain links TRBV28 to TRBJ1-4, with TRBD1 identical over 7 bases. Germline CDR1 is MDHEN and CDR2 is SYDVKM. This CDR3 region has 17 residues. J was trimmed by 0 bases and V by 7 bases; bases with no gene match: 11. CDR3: CASTLTGHIATNEKLFF. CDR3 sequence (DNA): TGTGCCAGCACCTTGACAGGGCATATTGCAACTAATGAAAAACTGTTTTTT.

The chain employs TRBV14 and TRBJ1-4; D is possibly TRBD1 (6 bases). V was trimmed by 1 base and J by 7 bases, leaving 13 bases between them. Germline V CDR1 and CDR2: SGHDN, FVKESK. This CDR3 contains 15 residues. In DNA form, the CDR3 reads TGTGCCAGCAGCCAAGGAGGGGGACCGCCTGAAAAACTGTTTTTT. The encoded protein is CASSQGGGPPEKLFF.

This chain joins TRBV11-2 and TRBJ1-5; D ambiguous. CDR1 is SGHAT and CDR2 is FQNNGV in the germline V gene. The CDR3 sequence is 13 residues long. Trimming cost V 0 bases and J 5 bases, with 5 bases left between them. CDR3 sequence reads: CASSLERDQPQHF. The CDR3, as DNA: TGTGCCAGCAGCTTAGAACGGGATCAGCCCCAGCATTTT.

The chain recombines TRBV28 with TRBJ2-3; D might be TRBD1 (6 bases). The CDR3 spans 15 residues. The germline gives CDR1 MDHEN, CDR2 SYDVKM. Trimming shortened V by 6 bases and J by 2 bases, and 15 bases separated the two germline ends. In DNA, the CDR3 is TGTGCCAGCAGCCGAAGTCGGGACAACACAGATACGCAGTATTTT. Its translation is CASSRSRDNTDTQYF.

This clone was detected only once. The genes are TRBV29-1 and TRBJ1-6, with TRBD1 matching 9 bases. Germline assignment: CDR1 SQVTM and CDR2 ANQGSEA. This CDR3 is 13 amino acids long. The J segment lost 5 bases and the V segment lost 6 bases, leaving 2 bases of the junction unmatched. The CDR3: CSVRQGDNSPLHF. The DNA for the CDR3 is TGCAGCGTCCGACAGGGGGATAATTCACCCCTCCACTTT.

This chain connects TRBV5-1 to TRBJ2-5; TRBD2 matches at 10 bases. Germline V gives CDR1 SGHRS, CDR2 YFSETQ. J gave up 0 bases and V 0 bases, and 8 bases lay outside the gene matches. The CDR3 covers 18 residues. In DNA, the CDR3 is TGCGCCAGCAGCTTGGAGCCTAGCGGGGGCTTGTACCAAGAGACCCAGTACTTC. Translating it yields CASSLEPSGGLYQETQYF.

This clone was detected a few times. CDR3 in DNA: TGTGCCAGCAGTTTAACCCCCCCCCGGGAGGAGTACAATGAGCAGTTCTTC. Its protein product is CASSLTPPREEYNEQFF. This chain links TRBV27 with TRBJ2-1; 7 positions agree with TRBD2. Unmatched junction bases numbered 11, after V lost 2 bases and J lost 4 bases. Germline V gene sequence: CDR1 MNHEY, CDR2 SMNVEV (reference sequence). The CDR3 runs 17 residues.

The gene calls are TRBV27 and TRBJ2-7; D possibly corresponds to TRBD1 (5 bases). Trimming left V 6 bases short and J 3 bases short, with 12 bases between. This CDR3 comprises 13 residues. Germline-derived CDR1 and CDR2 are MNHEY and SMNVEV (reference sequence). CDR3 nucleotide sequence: TGTGCCAGCAGCCGGACATTAAACTACGAGCAGTACTTC. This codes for CASSRTLNYEQYF.

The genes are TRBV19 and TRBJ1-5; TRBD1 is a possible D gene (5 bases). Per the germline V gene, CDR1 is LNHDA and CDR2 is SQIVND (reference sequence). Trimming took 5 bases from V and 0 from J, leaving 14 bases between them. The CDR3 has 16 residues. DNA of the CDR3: TGTGCCAGTAGTGCCGTGGGGGGTTATAGCAATCAGCCCCAGCATTTT. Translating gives CASSAVGGYSNQPQHF.

CDR3 protein: CASSLGPGAPSGYTF. As DNA, the CDR3 is TGTGCCAGCAGCTTAGGGCCAGGTGCCCCTTCTGGCTACACCTTC. The chain employs TRBV7-9 and TRBJ1-2; D not certain. Trimming stripped 1 base from V and 7 bases from J, with 16 bases between. Germline V gene data show CDR1 as SEHNR and CDR2 as FQNEAQ (reference sequence). This CDR3 has 15 residues.

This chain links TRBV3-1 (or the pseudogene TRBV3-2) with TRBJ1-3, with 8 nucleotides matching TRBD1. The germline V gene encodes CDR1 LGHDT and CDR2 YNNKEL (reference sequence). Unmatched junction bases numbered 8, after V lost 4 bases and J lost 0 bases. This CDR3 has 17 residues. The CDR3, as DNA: TGTGCCAGCAGCCCCCGGGGCGGACAGGGCTCTGGAAACACCATATATTTT. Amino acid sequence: CASSPRGGQGSGNTIYF.